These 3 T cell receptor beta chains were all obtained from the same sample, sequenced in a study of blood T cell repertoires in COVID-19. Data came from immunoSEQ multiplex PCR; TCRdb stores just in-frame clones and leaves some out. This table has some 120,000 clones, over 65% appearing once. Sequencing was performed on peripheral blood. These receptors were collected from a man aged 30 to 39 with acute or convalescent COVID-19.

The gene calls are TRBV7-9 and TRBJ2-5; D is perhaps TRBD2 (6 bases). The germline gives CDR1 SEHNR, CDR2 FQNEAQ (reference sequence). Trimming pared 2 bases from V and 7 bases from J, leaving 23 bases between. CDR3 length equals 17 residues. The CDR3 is CASSLITTGVGLATQYF. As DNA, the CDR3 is TGTGCCAGCAGCTTAATAACAACCGGCGTGGGACTCGCGACCCAGTACTTC.

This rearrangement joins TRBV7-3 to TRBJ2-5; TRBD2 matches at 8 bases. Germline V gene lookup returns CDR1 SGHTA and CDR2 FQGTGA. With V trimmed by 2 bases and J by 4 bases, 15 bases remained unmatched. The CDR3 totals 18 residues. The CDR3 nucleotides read TGTGCCAGCAGCTTATCCGGAAGGGTAGCGGGGAGGGGAGAGACCCAGTACTTC. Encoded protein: CASSLSGRVAGRGETQYF.

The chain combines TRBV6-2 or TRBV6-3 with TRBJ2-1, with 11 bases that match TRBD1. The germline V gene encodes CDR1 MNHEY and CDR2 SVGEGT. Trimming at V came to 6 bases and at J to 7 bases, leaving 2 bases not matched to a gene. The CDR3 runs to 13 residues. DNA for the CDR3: TGTGCCAGCAGCGGGACAGGGGGAAATGAGCAGTTCTTC. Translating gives CASSGTGGNEQFF.